These T cell receptor beta chains were read from a single sample in a study of blood T cell dynamics during melanoma immunotherapy. Repertoires were generated with immunoSEQ multiplex PCR, while TCRdb's copy carries only in-frame clones and drops some. The table lists about 13,000 clones, roughly nine tenths of them singletons. Sequenced here: blood, sampled from a patient treated with checkpoint blockade. Receptor source: a human donor with melanoma. Each CDR3 is given with its conserved first and last residue. The order of the fields is clone size, CDR3 length, J gene, D gene, V gene, CDR3 DNA, CDR3 protein. A D gene is named only where the DNA matches it firmly. Size tells how often a clone was seen (once, few, many) or the class of an expanded clone, and some rows leave it out.

few,13,TRBJ1-2,.,TRBV28,TGTGCCAGCAGCCTACAGGACTACTATGGCTACACCTTC,CASSLQDYYGYTF
.,13,TRBJ1-2,.,TRBV19,TGTGCCAGTAGTATGGTAGCGGCCTATGGCTACACCTTC,CASSMVAAYGYTF
.,15,TRBJ1-5,.,TRBV7-9,TGTGCCAGCAGCTTAGGGACGGCTGTTGATTTGCCCCAGCATTTT,CASSLGTAVDLPQHF
.,15,TRBJ1-6,.,TRBV27,TGTGCCAGCAGATCTAAGAGCTCCTATAATTCACCCCTCCACTTT,CASRSKSSYNSPLHF
.,13,TRBJ2-7,.,TRBV28,TGTGCCAGCAGTTTATATACAGGGCGGGAGCAGTACTTC,CASSLYTGREQYF
.,14,TRBJ2-4,.,TRBV7-9,TGTGCCAGCAGCCAAACAGGGAGAGGATACATTCAGTACTTC,CASSQTGRGYIQYF
.,16,TRBJ2-3,.,TRBV28,TGTGCCAGCAGTTTAAGACGGGGCGCGGGACCACCGAGCAAGTATTTT,CASSLRRGAGPPSKYF
few,13,TRBJ1-2,.,TRBV19,TGTGCCAGTAGTATGACAGCCCACAATGGCTACACCTTC,CASSMTAHNGYTF
few,13,TRBJ1-1,.,TRBV27,TGTGCCAGCAGCCCTAGTGGGCGCACTGAAGCTTTCTTT,CASSPSGRTEAFF
.,15,TRBJ2-7,TRBD1,TRBV7-2,TGTGCCAGCAGCCCGGGACAGGTGGCATTGGACGAGCAGTACTTC,CASSPGQVALDEQYF
.,16,TRBJ2-5,.,TRBV19,TGTGCCAGTAGTATAGCGAGGGGCAGGGAGCAAGAGACCCAGTACTTC,CASSIARGREQETQYF
.,14,TRBJ1-2,.,TRBV19,TGTGCCAGTTGTATAGCCGGGGGGGACTATGGCTACACCTTC,CASCIAGGDYGYTF
.,16,TRBJ1-3,.,TRBV6-1,TGTGCCAGCAGTGTAGTCGGGGTGAGCTCTGGAAACACCATATATTTT,CASSVVGVSSGNTIYF
.,14,TRBJ2-1,.,TRBV5-4,TGTGCCAGCAGCTTGGCCAGATCCTACAATGAGCAGTTCTTC,CASSLARSYNEQFF
.,17,TRBJ2-1,TRBD1,TRBV27,TGTGCCAGCAGTTTCTACCGGACAGGGACGTCCTACAATGAGCAGTTCTTC,CASSFYRTGTSYNEQFF
.,14,TRBJ2-1,TRBD2,TRBV5-5,TGTGCCAGCAGCATCCTGGGGGGGTACAATGAGCAGTTCTTC,CASSILGGYNEQFF
.,17,TRBJ2-7,TRBD2,TRBV11-2,TGTGCCAGCAGTCTTGGGGGACTAGCGGGAGGCTCCTACGAGCAGTACTTC,CASSLGGLAGGSYEQYF
.,17,TRBJ1-4,TRBD1,TRBV7-8,TGTGCCAGCAGCCCCGGGACAGGGGGGTATCGGGGTGAAAAACTGTTTTTT,CASSPGTGGYRGEKLFF
once,15,TRBJ1-3,TRBD1,TRBV18,TGTGCCAGCTCACCACGGGGACAGGATGGAAACACCATATATTTT,CASSPRGQDGNTIYF
.,13,TRBJ1-1,.,TRBV18,TGTGCCAGCTCACCCGGCGGTCCGGGTGAAGCTTTCTTT,CASSPGGPGEAFF
.,12,TRBJ1-1,.,TRBV7-2,TGTGCCAGCAGGCCCACAGGCACTGAAGCTTTCTTT,CASRPTGTEAFF
.,14,TRBJ1-1,.,TRBV9,TGTGCCAGCAGCGTAGTTTCACAGATCACTGAAGCTTTCTTT,CASSVVSQITEAFF
.,15,TRBJ2-7,TRBD1,TRBV6-5,TGTGCCAGCAGTGCCCCGGGACAGGGGGCGTACGAGCAGTACTTC,CASSAPGQGAYEQYF
.,14,TRBJ2-7,TRBD1,TRBV19,TGTGCCGAGACAGGGTTACCCTACTCCTACGAGCAGTACTTC,CAETGLPYSYEQYF
.,14,TRBJ2-7,.,TRBV9,TGTGCCAGCAGCGTAGGTGTGTTCGGGGGTGAGCAGTACTTC,CASSVGVFGGEQYF